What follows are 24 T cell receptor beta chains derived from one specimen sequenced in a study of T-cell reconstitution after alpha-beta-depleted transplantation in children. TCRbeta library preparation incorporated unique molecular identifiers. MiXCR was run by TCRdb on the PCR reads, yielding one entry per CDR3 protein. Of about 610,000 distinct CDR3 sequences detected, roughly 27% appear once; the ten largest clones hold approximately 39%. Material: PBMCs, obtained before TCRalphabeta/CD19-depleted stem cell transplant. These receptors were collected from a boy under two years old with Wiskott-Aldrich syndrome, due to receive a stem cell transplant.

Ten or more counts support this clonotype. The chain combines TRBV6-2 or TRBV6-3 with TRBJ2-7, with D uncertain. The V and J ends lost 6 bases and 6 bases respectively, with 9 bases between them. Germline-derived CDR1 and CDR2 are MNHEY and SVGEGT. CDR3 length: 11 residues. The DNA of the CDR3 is TGTGCCAGCAGCACACGGGTCGAGCAGTACTTC. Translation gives CASSTRVEQYF.

The chain's CDR3 is CSVEGQHEQYF. In DNA, the CDR3 is TGCAGCGTTGAAGGCCAGCACGAGCAGTACTTC. The chain carries TRBV29-1 and TRBJ2-7; D is undetermined. The germline V gene encodes CDR1 SQVTM and CDR2 ANQGSEA. V was cut by 1 base and J by 5 bases, with 6 bases left in between. The CDR3 totals 11 residues.

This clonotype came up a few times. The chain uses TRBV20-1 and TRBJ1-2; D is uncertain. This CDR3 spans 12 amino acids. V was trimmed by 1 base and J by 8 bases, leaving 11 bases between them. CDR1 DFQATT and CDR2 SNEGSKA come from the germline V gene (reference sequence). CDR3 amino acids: CSARGPSGGYTF. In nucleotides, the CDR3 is TGCAGTGCTAGAGGGCCCTCGGGGGGCTACACCTTC.

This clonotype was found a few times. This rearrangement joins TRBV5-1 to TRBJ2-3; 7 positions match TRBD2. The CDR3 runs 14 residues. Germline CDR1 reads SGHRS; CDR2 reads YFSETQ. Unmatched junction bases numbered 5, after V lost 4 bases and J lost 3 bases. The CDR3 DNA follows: TGCGCCAGCAGCGTAGGACTAGGAACAGATACGCAGTATTTT. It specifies CASSVGLGTDTQYF.

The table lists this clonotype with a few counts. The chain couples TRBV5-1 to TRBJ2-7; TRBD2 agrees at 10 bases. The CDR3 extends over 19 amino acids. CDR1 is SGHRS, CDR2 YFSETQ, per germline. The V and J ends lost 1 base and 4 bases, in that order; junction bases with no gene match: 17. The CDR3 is CASSLLGLAGEKGGYEQYF. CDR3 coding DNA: TGCGCCAGCAGCTTGCTCGGGCTAGCGGGAGAGAAGGGGGGATACGAGCAGTACTTC.

CDR3 sequence: CASSFQRRGTDTQYF. DNA for the CDR3: TGTGCCAGCAGTTTCCAGCGGAGGGGCACAGATACGCAGTATTTT. The V gene is TRBV12-3 or TRBV12-4, the J gene TRBJ2-3, with TRBD2 as a possible D gene (6 bases). CDR3 length equals 15 residues. Trimming took off 3 bases at V and 1 base at J, with 11 bases between the two ends.

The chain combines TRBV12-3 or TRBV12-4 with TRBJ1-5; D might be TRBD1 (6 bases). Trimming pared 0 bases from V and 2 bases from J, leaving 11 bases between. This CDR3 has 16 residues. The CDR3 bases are TGTGCCAGCAGTTTAGCCGGGGGCCTCGGCAATCAGCCCCAGCATTTT. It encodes CASSLAGGLGNQPQHF.

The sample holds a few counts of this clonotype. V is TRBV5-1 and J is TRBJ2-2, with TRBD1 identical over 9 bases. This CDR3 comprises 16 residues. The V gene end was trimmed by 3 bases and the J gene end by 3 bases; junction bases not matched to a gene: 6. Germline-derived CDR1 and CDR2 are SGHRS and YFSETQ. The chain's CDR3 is CASSWGDREHTGELFF. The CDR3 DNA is TGCGCCAGCAGCTGGGGGGACAGGGAGCACACCGGGGAGCTGTTTTTT.

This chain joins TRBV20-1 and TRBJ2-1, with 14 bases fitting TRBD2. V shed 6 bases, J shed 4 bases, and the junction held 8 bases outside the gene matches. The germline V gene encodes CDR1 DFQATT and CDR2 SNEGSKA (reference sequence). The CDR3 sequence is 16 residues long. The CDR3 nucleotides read TGCAGTGCCAGACTAGCGGGAGGGCCTTTATACAATGAGCAGTTCTTC. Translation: CSARLAGGPLYNEQFF.

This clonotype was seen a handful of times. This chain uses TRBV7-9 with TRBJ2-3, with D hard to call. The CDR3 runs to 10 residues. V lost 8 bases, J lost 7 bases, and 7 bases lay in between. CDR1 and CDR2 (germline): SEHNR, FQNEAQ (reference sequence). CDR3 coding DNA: TGTGCCAGCGGCGAGAATACGCAGTATTTT. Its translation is CASGENTQYF.

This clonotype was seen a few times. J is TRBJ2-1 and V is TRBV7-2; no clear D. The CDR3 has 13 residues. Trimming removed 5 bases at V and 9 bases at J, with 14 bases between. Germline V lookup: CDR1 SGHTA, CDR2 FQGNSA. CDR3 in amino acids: CASSLPSVPEQFF. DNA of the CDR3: TGTGCCAGCAGCCTCCCTTCGGTACCTGAGCAGTTCTTC.

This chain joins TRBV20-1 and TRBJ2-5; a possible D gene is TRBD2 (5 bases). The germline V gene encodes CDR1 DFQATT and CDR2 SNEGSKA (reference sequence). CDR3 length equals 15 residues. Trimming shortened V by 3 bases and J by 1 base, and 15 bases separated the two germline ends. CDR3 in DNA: TGCAGTGCTAGCAAAACTCTAGCTCTCCAAGAGACCCAGTACTTC. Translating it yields CSASKTLALQETQYF.

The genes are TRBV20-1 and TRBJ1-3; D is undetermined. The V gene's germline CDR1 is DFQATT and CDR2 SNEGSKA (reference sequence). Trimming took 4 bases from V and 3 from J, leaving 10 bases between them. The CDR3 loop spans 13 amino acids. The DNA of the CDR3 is TGCAGTGCTATCGGCGCTTTTGGAAACACCATATATTTT. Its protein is CSAIGAFGNTIYF.

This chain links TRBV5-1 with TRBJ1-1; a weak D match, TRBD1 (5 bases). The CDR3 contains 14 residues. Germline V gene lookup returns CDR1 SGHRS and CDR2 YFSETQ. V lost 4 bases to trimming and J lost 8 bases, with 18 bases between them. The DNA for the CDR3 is TGCGCCAGCAGCCGAGTCGATAGACAGCCAGAAGCTTTCTTT. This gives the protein CASSRVDRQPEAFF.

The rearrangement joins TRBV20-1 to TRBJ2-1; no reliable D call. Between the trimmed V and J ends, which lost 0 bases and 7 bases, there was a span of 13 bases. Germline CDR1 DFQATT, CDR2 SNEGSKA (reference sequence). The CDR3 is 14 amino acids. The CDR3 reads CSARDLSTQNEQFF. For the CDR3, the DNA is TGCAGTGCTAGAGATCTGAGTACCCAAAATGAGCAGTTCTTC.

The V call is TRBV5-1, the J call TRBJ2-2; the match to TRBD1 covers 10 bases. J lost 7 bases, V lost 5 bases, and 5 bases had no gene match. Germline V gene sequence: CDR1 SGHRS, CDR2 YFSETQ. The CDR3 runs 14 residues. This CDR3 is CASSLTGGNGELFF. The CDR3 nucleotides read TGCGCCAGCAGTCTGACAGGGGGCAACGGGGAGCTGTTTTTT.

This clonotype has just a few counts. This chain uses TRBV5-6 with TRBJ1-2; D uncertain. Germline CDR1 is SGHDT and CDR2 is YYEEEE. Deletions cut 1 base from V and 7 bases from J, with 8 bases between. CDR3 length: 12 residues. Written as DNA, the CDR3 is TGTGCCAGCAGCTTGACCGGGCCTGGCTACACCTTC. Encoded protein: CASSLTGPGYTF.

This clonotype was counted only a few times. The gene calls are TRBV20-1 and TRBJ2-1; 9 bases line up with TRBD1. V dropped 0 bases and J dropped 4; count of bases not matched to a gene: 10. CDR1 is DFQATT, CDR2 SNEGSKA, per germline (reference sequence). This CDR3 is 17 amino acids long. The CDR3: CSARDRDGTGIYNEQFF. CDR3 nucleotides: TGCAGTGCTAGAGATCGTGACGGGACAGGGATTTACAATGAGCAGTTCTTC.

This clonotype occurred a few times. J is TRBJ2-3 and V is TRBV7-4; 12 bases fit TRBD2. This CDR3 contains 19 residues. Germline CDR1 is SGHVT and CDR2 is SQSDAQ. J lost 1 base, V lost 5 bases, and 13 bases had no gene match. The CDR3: CASSKTTTSGRCGTDTQYF. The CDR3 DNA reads TGTGCCAGCAGCAAGACAACGACTAGCGGGAGATGTGGCACAGATACGCAGTATTTT.

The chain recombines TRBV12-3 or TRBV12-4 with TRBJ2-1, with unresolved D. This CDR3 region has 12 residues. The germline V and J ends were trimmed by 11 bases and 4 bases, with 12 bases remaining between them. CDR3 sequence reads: CASRGEYNEQFF. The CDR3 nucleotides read TGTGCCTCAAGAGGAGAGTACAATGAGCAGTTCTTC.

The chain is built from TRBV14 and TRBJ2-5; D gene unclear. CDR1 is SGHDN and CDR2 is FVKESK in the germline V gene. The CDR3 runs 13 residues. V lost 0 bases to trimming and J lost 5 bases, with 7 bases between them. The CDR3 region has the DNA TGTGCCAGCAGCCAAGATCTGGTGGAGACCCAGTACTTC. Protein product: CASSQDLVETQYF.

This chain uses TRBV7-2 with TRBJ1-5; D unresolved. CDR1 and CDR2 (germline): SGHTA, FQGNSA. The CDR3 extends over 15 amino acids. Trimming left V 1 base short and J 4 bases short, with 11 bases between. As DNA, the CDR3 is TGTGCCAGCAGCTTAGGATCCCGGTTTAATCAGCCCCAGCATTTT. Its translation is CASSLGSRFNQPQHF.

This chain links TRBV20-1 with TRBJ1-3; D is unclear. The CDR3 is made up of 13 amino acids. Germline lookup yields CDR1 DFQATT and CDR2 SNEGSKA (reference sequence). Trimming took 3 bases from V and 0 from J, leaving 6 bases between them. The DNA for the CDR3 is TGCAGTGCTAGTCTGATCTCTGGAAACACCATATATTTT. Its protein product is CSASLISGNTIYF.

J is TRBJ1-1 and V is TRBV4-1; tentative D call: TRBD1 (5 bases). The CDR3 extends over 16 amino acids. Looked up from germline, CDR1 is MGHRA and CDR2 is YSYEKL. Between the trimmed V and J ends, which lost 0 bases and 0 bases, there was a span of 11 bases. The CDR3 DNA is TGCGCCAGCAGCCAAGATACAGGCCAGATGAACACTGAAGCTTTCTTT. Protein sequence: CASSQDTGQMNTEAFF.